This is a list of T cell receptor beta chains from one sample in a study of immune heterogeneity within non-small cell lung tumors. Each CDR3 protein is one row after TCRdb ran MiXCR on the multiplex PCR reads. The sample carries around 4,000 distinct CDR3 sequences, 27% recorded once. The specimen was lung tumor tissue. The receptors shown here come from a man in his 60s with non-small cell lung cancer. Both conserved end residues are part of each CDR3. A D gene is named only where the DNA matches it firmly. Part of the rows lack a size; the others show once, few, many or a class for expanded clones.

J	size	D	V	CDR3	DNA
TRBJ2-6	medium-sized	NA	TRBV30	CAWSRPGVLTF	TGTGCCTGGAGTCGCCCAGGGGTCCTGACTTTC
TRBJ1-6	once	NA	TRBV12-3/TRBV12-4	CASRMDSDNSPLHF	TGTGCCAGCAGGATGGACAGCGACAATTCACCCCTCCACTTT
TRBJ2-1	medium-sized	TRBD2	TRBV5-1	CASSLRAGVRNEQFF	TGCGCCAGCAGCTTGCGAGCGGGAGTGAGGAATGAGCAGTTCTTC
TRBJ2-1	NA	TRBD2	TRBV27	CATKGTSGRGEQFF	TGTGCCACCAAGGGGACTAGCGGGAGGGGTGAGCAGTTCTTC
TRBJ2-3	NA	TRBD2	TRBV12-3/TRBV12-4	CASSSWTGGPGDTQYF	TGTGCCAGCAGTTCTTGGACGGGAGGGCCGGGAGATACGCAGTATTTT
TRBJ2-1	NA	NA	TRBV30	CAWSPVNEQFF	TGTGCCTGGAGTCCGGTGAATGAGCAGTTCTTC
TRBJ1-5	medium-sized	TRBD1	TRBV12-3/TRBV12-4	CASSSRTGLAQPQHF	TGTGCCAGCAGCTCCAGGACAGGGCTGGCTCAGCCCCAGCATTTT
TRBJ1-1	NA	TRBD1	TRBV27	CASRARGTTEAFF	TGTGCCAGCAGGGCCAGGGGGACGACTGAAGCTTTCTTT
TRBJ2-7	large	NA	TRBV27	CASSLLPGKGDEQYF	TGTGCCAGCAGTTTATTGCCAGGGAAAGGCGACGAGCAGTACTTC
TRBJ1-1	NA	NA	TRBV18	CASSPAKDTEAFF	TGTGCCAGCTCACCGGCGAAGGACACTGAAGCTTTCTTT
TRBJ2-2	medium-sized	NA	TRBV3-1	CASSQDLWTNTGELFF	TGTGCCAGCAGCCAAGATCTCTGGACGAACACCGGGGAGCTGTTTTTT
TRBJ1-6	NA	TRBD1	TRBV5-1	CASSPGQGLPPLHF	TGCGCCAGCAGCCCTGGACAGGGGCTTCCACCCCTCCACTTT
TRBJ2-1	NA	NA	TRBV20-1	CAILRDHEQFF	TGCGCTATCCTCCGGGACCATGAGCAGTTCTTC
TRBJ2-4	NA	NA	TRBV7-9	CASSAPGAGEAKNIQYF	TGTGCCAGCAGCGCGCCGGGGGCGGGGGAAGCCAAAAACATTCAGTACTTC
TRBJ1-5	medium-sized	NA	TRBV7-9	CASSLGIPNQPQHF	TGTGCCAGCAGCTTAGGCATTCCCAATCAGCCCCAGCATTTT
TRBJ2-7	NA	NA	TRBV20-1	CSASPRATYEQYF	TGCAGTGCTAGTCCCAGGGCGACCTACGAGCAGTACTTC